A selection of T cell receptor beta chains follows, all from one sample in a study of T cell changes during pregnancy in multiple sclerosis. The table came from immunoSEQ multiplex PCR; TCRdb's copy has only in-frame clones and leaves some out. Altogether 55,000 to 65,000 clones are present, 80% to 90% being singletons, with the ten largest covering approximately 1%. The sample here was peripheral blood, taken in the first trimester of pregnancy. These receptors were taken from a female donor in good health, enrolled as a control in a pregnancy study. Each CDR3 is given with its conserved first and last residue. Fields, in order: CDR3 length, V gene, J gene, clone size, D gene, CDR3 DNA, CDR3 protein. The D gene is left open where the match is weak. Where a row states a size, it is once, few, many or the class of an expanded clone; other rows omit it.

15,TRBV5-4,TRBJ1-3,NA,TRBD1,TGTGCCAGCAGCCCTCGGGACAGGGGAGGAAACACCATATATTTT,CASSPRDRGGNTIYF
13,TRBV29-1,TRBJ1-1,NA,NA,TGCAGCGTTGTGCGGGGTATGAACACTGAAGCTTTCTTT,CSVVRGMNTEAFF
16,TRBV11-3,TRBJ2-7,NA,NA,TGTGCCAGCAGCTTAGGTTCAACGGTCGCTCGCTACGAGCAGTACTTC,CASSLGSTVARYEQYF
14,TRBV5-8,TRBJ2-3,NA,NA,TGTGCCAGCAGCTTGGTCCAGGGCAGAGATACGCAGTATTTT,CASSLVQGRDTQYF
14,TRBV5-1,TRBJ2-3,NA,TRBD2,TGCGCCAGCAGCCCCGGGACTAGATTTGGTACGCAGTATTTT,CASSPGTRFGTQYF
15,TRBV9,TRBJ1-5,NA,NA,TGTGCCAGCAGCCCCTCCGGCGGGTCCGATCAGCCCCAGCATTTT,CASSPSGGSDQPQHF
15,TRBV7-9,TRBJ2-7,NA,TRBD1,TGTGCCAGCAGCTTAGCGGGACAGCGAGCCTACGAGCAGTACTTC,CASSLAGQRAYEQYF
14,TRBV29-1,TRBJ1-5,NA,NA,TGCAGCGTTGTGGGGGGTGAAAGCAATCAGCCCCAGCATTTT,CSVVGGESNQPQHF
16,TRBV18,TRBJ1-4,NA,NA,TGTGCCAGCTCACCAAGAGGGCTCTCCCCAGAGGAAAAACTGTTTTTT,CASSPRGLSPEEKLFF
18,TRBV5-5,TRBJ1-2,NA,TRBD1,TGTGCCAGCAGCCCAACCGGGACAGGGTCGTATCCTAACTATGGCTACACCTTC,CASSPTGTGSYPNYGYTF
15,TRBV6-1,TRBJ2-3,NA,TRBD2,TGTGCCAGCAGTGAGACTAGCGGGGGGGCAGATACGCAGTATTTT,CASSETSGGADTQYF
15,TRBV27,TRBJ2-7,NA,NA,TGTGCCAGCTGGATGGGGCAGGGGATCGTCGACGAGCAGTACTTC,CASWMGQGIVDEQYF
15,TRBV19,TRBJ1-5,NA,TRBD1,TGTGCCAGTAGCACGGACAGGGAGAGCAATCAGCCCCAGCATTTT,CASSTDRESNQPQHF
15,TRBV11-2,TRBJ2-1,NA,TRBD2,TGTGCCAGCAGCTTAGATAAACTAGCGGGGGGCCAACAGTTCTTC,CASSLDKLAGGQQFF
16,TRBV7-6,TRBJ1-3,NA,NA,TGTGCCAGCAGCGCAGGACCGGGGAGGTCTGGAAACACCATATATTTT,CASSAGPGRSGNTIYF
14,TRBV13,TRBJ1-5,NA,TRBD1,TGTGCCAGCAGCTTACAGGGGGCGAATCAGCCCCAGCATTTT,CASSLQGANQPQHF
15,TRBV5-4,TRBJ2-1,NA,NA,TGTGCCAGCAGCTTTGGACAACCCAAAGGGAATGAGCAGTTCTTC,CASSFGQPKGNEQFF
13,TRBV5-1,TRBJ1-1,once,NA,TGCGCCAGCAGCACCGACAGGTCCAACGAAGCTTTCTTT,CASSTDRSNEAFF
14,TRBV2,TRBJ1-2,NA,TRBD1,TGTGCCAGCAGTCGGGACAGGGCTTTGGGTGGCTACACCTTC,CASSRDRALGGYTF
13,TRBV6-5,TRBJ1-5,NA,TRBD1,TGTGCCAGCACCGACAGGGAAAATCAGCCCCAGCATTTT,CASTDRENQPQHF
15,TRBV5-1,TRBJ1-2,NA,TRBD1,TGCGCCAGCAGTAGGGGACAGGGAGCTAACTATGGCTACACCTTC,CASSRGQGANYGYTF
12,TRBV29-1,TRBJ1-1,NA,NA,TGCAGCGTTGAAGAACTCCCGACTGAAGCTTTCTTT,CSVEELPTEAFF
13,TRBV2,TRBJ2-1,NA,NA,TGTGCCAGCAGTGAGTCCCGGGACAATGAGCAGTTCTTC,CASSESRDNEQFF
17,TRBV9,TRBJ2-7,NA,NA,TGTGCCAGCAGCGATCCTTATGCCGCAGGGGAGTCATACGAGCAGTACTTC,CASSDPYAAGESYEQYF
14,TRBV29-1,TRBJ2-1,NA,TRBD2,TGCAGCGTTGCCACTAGCGGGGTGTTCAATGAGCAGTTCTTC,CSVATSGVFNEQFF
13,TRBV5-6,TRBJ1-3,NA,NA,TGTGCCAGCAGCCATGCCAGTAATAACGCCATATATTTT,CASSHASNNAIYF
13,TRBV14,TRBJ2-3,NA,NA,TGTGCCAGCAGCCAGGGCCTCACAGATACGCAGTATTTT,CASSQGLTDTQYF